The rows below give T cell receptor delta chains drawn from one sample of a study of human gamma delta and Vdelta1 T cells. TCRdb made new clone calls on the PCR reads using CATT. The table lists around 6,000 delta-chain clones, approximately 39% of them singletons, with roughly 8.9% in the top ten. These TCRs are of unknown antigen specificity. The specimen sequenced was Vdelta1 gamma-delta T cells from blood grown in culture (DOT cells). The receptors come from a human donor in good health. The CDR3 runs from the conserved cysteine through the conserved F or W. A D gene is named only where the DNA matches it firmly. For some rows the clone size is stated as once, few or many, or as a class when expanded; others skip it.

d_gene	abundance	v_gene	j_gene	CDR3nt	CDR3aa
.	.	TRDV1	TRDJ1	TGTGCTCTTGGGGGAGGTATGGGTAAACTCATCTTT	CALGGGMGKLIF
TRDD3	.	TRDV1	TRDJ1	TGTGCTCTTGGGGCCCATTTCCACTTCACCTTACTGGGGGATGCGGCCGATAAACTCATCTTT	CALGAHFHFTLLGDAADKLIF
TRDD3	.	TRDV1	TRDJ1	TGTGCTCTTGGGGAGTGGGTGGTGATACCTCGACTGGGGGCCGATAAACTCATCTTT	CALGEWVVIPRLGADKLIF
TRDD3	.	TRDV1	TRDJ1	TGTGCTCTTGGGGTGTACCTAAACTGGGGGACCAAATCGTCCTACACCGATAAACTCATCTTT	CALGVYLNWGTKSSYTDKLIF
TRDD3	medium-sized	TRDV1	TRDJ1	TGTGCTCTACCCCTCACTGGGGGATATAACACCGATAAACTCATCTTT	CALPLTGGYNTDKLIF
TRDD3	.	TRDV1	TRDJ1	TGTGCTCTTGGGGAACGCCAAGCTGAGCCACACTGGGGGATACGCAGTGTCAGGGCTAAACTCATCTTT	CALGERQAEPHWGIRSVRAKLIF
.	.	TRDV1	TRDJ1	TGTGCTCTTGGGAACGCCGTGCTTCCTATGTCGGGGGGAGGACTTAAACTCATCTTT	CALGNAVLPMSGGGLKLIF
TRDD3	.	TRDV1	TRDJ1	TGTGCTCTTGGGGAACAGAAATCACGCTCACGACTGGGGGATACTCGGGGAATAGATAAACTCATCTTT	CALGEQKSRSRLGDTRGIDKLIF
TRDD3	.	TRDV1	TRDJ1	TGTGCTCTTGGGTCAGGCGTACGAAGGACTGGGGGCGATAAACTCATCTTT	CALGSGVRRTGGDKLIF
TRDD3	.	TRDV1	TRDJ1	TGTGCTCTTGGGGAAGCGCCTTCCCTTGTACTGGGGGACAGCGATAAACTCATCTTT	CALGEAPSLVLGDSDKLIF
.	few	TRDV1	TRDJ1	TGTGCTCTTGGGGAATACTCCCGCCCTCACTGGGAGGTTAAACTCATCTTT	CALGEYSRPHWEVKLIF
TRDD3	.	TRDV1	TRDJ1	TGTGCTCTTGGGGACCAAACTGGGGGATACCTTATAACCGATAAACTCATCTTT	CALGDQTGGYLITDKLIF
.	few	TRDV1	TRDJ1	TGTGCTCTTGGGGAACTATCCCGAGAGGGACCGGGCCTCCGGGGGAGGGACACCGATAAACTCATCTTT	CALGELSREGPGLRGRDTDKLIF
TRDD3	.	TRDV1	TRDJ1	TGTGCTCTTGGGGAACTAGCCCTAATACGAGCCTTCGTGATATTGGGGGATACGACCGATAAACTCATCTTT	CALGELALIRAFVILGDTTDKLIF
.	medium-sized	TRDV1	TRDJ1	TGTGCTCTTGGGGAACTAGGGGGTGTAGCATCCGATAAACTCATCTTT	CALGELGGVASDKLIF
.	.	TRDV1	TRDJ1	TGTGCTCTTGGGGAACCACGGCCTTCCGACAGGGCAGCTGGTCCTCCTACCGATAAACTCATCTTT	CALGEPRPSDRAAGPPTDKLIF
TRDD3	.	TRDV1	TRDJ1	TGTGCTCTTGGGGTCCCAGGCATAGACCGAACTGGGGCCGATAAACTCATCTTT	CALGVPGIDRTGADKLIF
TRDD3	few	TRDV3	TRDJ1	TGTGCCTCTCTTCCTAGTACTGGGGGATGTCGAGGGGACACCGATAAACTCATCTTT	CASLPSTGGCRGDTDKLIF
TRDD3	.	TRDV1	TRDJ1	TGTGCTCTTGGGGAACAAGGGCCGGGTTTTATATCAGGTGAGAAAGGGGCCTCCTCCTGGGGGATAGAGACCCCCGATAAACTCATCTTT	CALGEQGPGFISGEKGASSWGIETPDKLIF
TRDD3	few	TRDV1	TRDJ1	TGTGCTCTGGCAGGTTTCCTTACTGGGGCCGACGGGTATAAACTCATCTTT	CALAGFLTGADGYKLIF
TRDD3	.	TRDV1	TRDJ1	TGTGCTCTTGGGGAACTGGATGGGGGACCCACCGATAAACTCATCTTT	CALGELDGGPTDKLIF
.	few	TRDV1	TRDJ1	TGTGCTCTTGGGGAGCACGTGAATGCTTGGGGGTCTGAGGACACCGATAAACTCATCTTT	CALGEHVNAWGSEDTDKLIF
.	few	TRDV1	TRDJ1	TGTGCTCTTGGGGGGCCTTCCTATGGTATTAGTTTGGGATACCCAACATACACCGATAAACTCATCTTT	CALGGPSYGISLGYPTYTDKLIF
TRDD3	.	TRDV1	TRDJ1	TGTGCTCTTGGGGGATCGAAGCATTGGGGGAGTAGTGTTAAGAGCACCGATAAACTCATCTTT	CALGGSKHWGSSVKSTDKLIF
TRDD3	.	TRDV1	TRDJ1	TGTGCTCTTGGGGAACTCACGGGGGGATACCTTGGAACCGATAAACTCATCTTT	CALGELTGGYLGTDKLIF
TRDD3	medium-sized	TRDV1	TRDJ1	TGTGCTCTTGGGGAAGGGGGCAACGCGGTACTGGGGGATTCTACCGATAAACTCATCTTT	CALGEGGNAVLGDSTDKLIF
TRDD3	.	TRDV1	TRDJ1	TGTGCTCTTGGGGCGCTAGCCCCTCGGGGGATACCTTCGGGCACCGATAAACTCATCTTT	CALGALAPRGIPSGTDKLIF
TRDD3	.	TRDV1	TRDJ1	TGTGCTCTTGGGGAACTGAGCCTACAGGGGGGGATACGGGTCGATAAACTCATCTTT	CALGELSLQGGIRVDKLIF
TRDD3	.	TRDV1	TRDJ1	TGTGCTCTTGGGGAATGCTACGACCTCCACCATACTGGGGGATATAAACTCATCTTT	CALGECYDLHHTGGYKLIF
TRDD3	.	TRDV1	TRDJ1	TGTGCTCTTGGGGAAATCCGTTTCCTCACTGGGGGATACACATCCGATAAACTCATCTTT	CALGEIRFLTGGYTSDKLIF
TRDD3	.	TRDV1	TRDJ1	TGTGCTCTTGGGGAGACCCTTAGGCTGGGGGATACGGGTCCCGATAAACTCATCTTT	CALGETLRLGDTGPDKLIF
TRDD2	.	TRDV1	TRDJ1	TGTGCTCTTGGGCCGAAAGGCCCTTCCTACTTTGGTTTTGCTGGGGGGTACACCGATAAACTCATCTTT	CALGPKGPSYFGFAGGYTDKLIF
TRDD3	medium-sized	TRDV1	TRDJ1	TGTGCTCTTGGGGAACCGTTGCGTGACTGGGGGATACTCCGCACCGATAAACTCATCTTT	CALGEPLRDWGILRTDKLIF
TRDD3	.	TRDV1	TRDJ1	TGTGCTCTTGGGGAACCGGGTTCGGGCTCCTGGGGGACCAACACCGATAAACTCATCTTT	CALGEPGSGSWGTNTDKLIF
.	.	TRDV1	TRDJ1	TGTGCTCTTGGGGAACAAGTCCCACCCGGCGCGTTATGGGCCGATAAACTCATCTTT	CALGEQVPPGALWADKLIF
.	.	TRDV1	TRDJ1	TGTGCTCTTGGGGAACCCACCCCGGCTTCCTACTTCTGGGGGAGTTACGATAAACTCATCTTT	CALGEPTPASYFWGSYDKLIF
.	.	TRDV1	TRDJ3	TGTGCTCTTGGGGAAGAGTTAATTAAGACCCGCGCGGACTCCTGGGACACCCGACAGATGTTTTTC	CALGEELIKTRADSWDTRQMFF
.	.	TRDV1	TRDJ1	TGTGCTCTTGGGGACCCCTTCCTACGATGGCTGGGGGATAGAAAGGGGTACACCGATAAACTCATCTTT	CALGDPFLRWLGDRKGYTDKLIF
TRDD3	.	TRDV1	TRDJ1	TGTGCTCTTGGGATCATCAGTCTTCCTACACCTTTGACTGGGGGATACAGGGGCACCGATAAACTCATCTTT	CALGIISLPTPLTGGYRGTDKLIF
TRDD3	.	TRDV1	TRDJ1	TGTGCTCTTGGGGAACTATTTCCGGGATACGGCGATAAACTCATCTTT	CALGELFPGYGDKLIF
TRDD3	.	TRDV1	TRDJ1	TGTGCTCTTGGGGCGCCCCTACCTGAGGGATACCCGGCCGATAAACTCATCTTT	CALGAPLPEGYPADKLIF
TRDD3	medium-sized	TRDV1	TRDJ1	TGTGCTCTTGGGGATCGCCCTAACTCACAGGCTGGGGGATACCGGACCGATAAACTCATCTTT	CALGDRPNSQAGGYRTDKLIF
TRDD3	.	TRDV1	TRDJ1	TGTGCTCTTGGGGACCTTCCGTACTGGGGGATACGGGTTAAACTCATCTTT	CALGDLPYWGIRVKLIF